This entry is about one T cell receptor (beta chain). The data derive from a study of blood T cell repertoires in COVID-19. Study-level background: Acute-phase and convalescent COVID-19 samples originated in the United States, Italy and Spain. Nucleic acid was either cDNA or gDNA, and it came from T cells, B-cell-depleted T cells, or PBMCs.

During active infection, Seattle patients enrolled and were then monitored through disease. Per germline, CDR1 SEHNR and CDR2 FQNEAQ (reference sequence). V dropped 1 base and J dropped 1; count of bases not matched to a gene: 4. The CDR3 loop spans 15 amino acids. In the original analysis: Amplification from reference gene primers served as the basis for estimated nucleated cell counts. Some clones are missing from TCRdb's copy, which holds only in-frame ones; the method was immunoSEQ multiplex PCR. V and J calls and clone size follow that table, whereas D and trimming were derived from the DNA. The data hold about 92,000 clones, with around 88% observed a single time.

J is TRBJ2-7 and V is TRBV7-9, with TRBD1 matching over 7 bases. Sequenced material: peripheral blood. The source of this sequence is a woman in her sixties or seventies with COVID-19, enrolled during active disease. The CDR3 region is CASSLGDSNSYEQYF. DNA of the CDR3: TGTGCCAGCAGCTTAGGGGACAGCAATTCCTACGAGCAGTACTTC.